Following are 27 T cell receptor beta chains from one sample sequenced in a study of patients and donors after allogeneic stem cell transplantation. TCRdb re-called the RT-PCR reads with MiXCR, one entry per CDR3 protein. The sample includes 800,000 to 1,000,000 distinct CDR3 sequences, roughly 18% of them seen just once. Sequenced sample: blood, either unsorted or a sorted T cell fraction (not recorded which). All receptors derive from a human donor who was either an allogeneic HSCT recipient or a stem cell or donor lymphocyte infusion donor (not recorded which). It is not recorded whose cells these are; they may come from a transplant donor.

The table lists this clonotype with a few counts. The DNA of the CDR3 is TGCAGTGCTCCCCTGGGGGGGCGGAATGAAAAACTGTTTTTT. Translating it yields CSAPLGGRNEKLFF. This chain uses TRBV20-1 with TRBJ1-4; tentative D call: TRBD1 (6 bases). Trimming cost V 5 bases and J 5 bases, with 15 bases left between them. The CDR3 runs 14 residues. In germline, CDR1 is DFQATT, CDR2 SNEGSKA (reference sequence).

This clonotype has just a few counts. V gene TRBV12-3 or TRBV12-4 combines with J gene TRBJ2-5; D gene unclear. Deletions cut 5 bases from V and 7 bases from J, with 17 bases between. This CDR3 is built from 14 residues. The CDR3 region is CASSPRTLMGTQYF. The CDR3 DNA is TGTGCCAGCAGTCCCAGGACCTTGATGGGGACCCAGTACTTC.

The chain's CDR3 is CASSILAGVGTDTQYF. The CDR3 nucleotides read TGTGCCAGCAGCATACTAGCGGGAGTGGGGACAGATACGCAGTATTTT. J is TRBJ2-3 and V is TRBV7-6, with 11 bases fitting TRBD2. The CDR3 loop spans 16 amino acids. V shed 5 bases, J shed 3 bases, and the junction held 7 bases outside the gene matches. Germline lookup yields CDR1 SGHVS and CDR2 FNYEAQ. Combining the CDR3 with reference TRBV7-6 and TRBJ2-3 gives the whole variable domain GAGVSQSPRYKVTKRGQDVALRCDPISGHVSLYWYRQALGQGPEFLTYFNYEAQQDKSGLPNDRFSAERPEGSISTLTIQRTEQRDSAMYRCASSILAGVGTDTQYFGPGTRLTVL.

The gene calls are TRBV7-3 and TRBJ1-5; the D is unclear. CDR1 SGHTA and CDR2 FQGTGA come from the germline V gene. V was cut by 5 bases and J by 7 bases, with 18 bases left in between. This CDR3 comprises 15 residues. The chain's CDR3 is CASSLPGSSWQPQHF. The DNA of the CDR3 is TGTGCCAGCAGCCTCCCCGGGAGCTCGTGGCAGCCCCAGCATTTT.

Only a few counts were recorded for this clonotype. The rearrangement joins TRBV6-2 or TRBV6-3 to TRBJ2-3; D perhaps matches TRBD2 (5 bases). The ends were cut back, 0 bases at V and 4 bases at J, with 8 bases in the middle. Germline V gene data show CDR1 as MNHEY and CDR2 as SVGEGT. This CDR3 has 14 amino acids. The CDR3 reads CASSYSRGSDTQYF. DNA for the CDR3: TGTGCCAGCAGTTACTCCCGAGGGTCAGATACGCAGTATTTT.

This clonotype appeared a few times. This chain connects TRBV15 to TRBJ1-3; D unclear. The CDR3 runs 17 residues. CDR1 and CDR2 from the germline V gene are LNHNV and YYDKDF (reference sequence). V lost 4 bases and J 1 base, leaving 17 bases between the germline ends. The CDR3 region is CATSTRKTTTSGNTIYF. In DNA form, the CDR3 reads TGTGCCACCAGCACCCGGAAGACTACGACGTCTGGAAACACCATATATTTT.

This clonotype has a handful of counts. The V and J genes are TRBV30 and TRBJ2-7; unclear D gene. The CDR3 runs 14 residues. The ends were cut back, 1 base at V and 0 bases at J, with 10 bases in the middle. CDR1 and CDR2 from the germline V gene are GTSNPN and SVGIG (reference sequence). The CDR3 sequence: CAWSDKFYSYEQYF. The CDR3 nucleotides are TGTGCCTGGAGTGACAAGTTCTACTCCTACGAGCAGTACTTC.

This clonotype was seen more than once but under ten times. V usage is TRBV9 and J usage is TRBJ2-3; no definite D call. The CDR3 is made up of 13 amino acids. The germline gives CDR1 SGDLS, CDR2 YYNGEE. V shed 0 bases and J shed 4 bases, with 6 bases lying between them. This CDR3 is CASSVEVADTQYF. For the CDR3, the DNA is TGTGCCAGCAGCGTAGAAGTGGCAGATACGCAGTATTTT.

The table lists this clonotype with a few counts. V gene TRBV7-9 combines with J gene TRBJ1-5, with D possibly TRBD1 on 5 matching bases. CDR1 is SEHNR and CDR2 is FQNEAQ in the germline V gene (reference sequence). Trimming pared 5 bases from V and 3 bases from J, leaving 17 bases between. The CDR3 spans 16 residues. The CDR3 region is CASSRLGAEVNQPQHF. In DNA form, the CDR3 reads TGTGCCAGCAGCCGATTAGGGGCTGAGGTCAATCAGCCCCAGCATTTT.

CDR3 sequence (DNA): TGCGCCAGCAGCATCGGGACAGGGAATGAAAAACTGTTTTTT. It yields the protein CASSIGTGNEKLFF. V gene TRBV5-1 combines with J gene TRBJ1-4; 9 nucleotides line up with TRBD1. There are 14 residues in the CDR3. CDR1 SGHRS and CDR2 YFSETQ come from the germline V gene. V shed 4 bases, J shed 5 bases, and the junction held 3 bases outside the gene matches.

The chain has TRBV7-3 and TRBJ2-6; 9 nucleotides align to TRBD1. This CDR3 spans 16 amino acids. Germline loops: CDR1 SGHTA, CDR2 FQGTGA. V lost 5 bases to trimming and J lost 3 bases; unmatched junction nucleotides: 5. This chain's CDR3 is CASSAWTGVGANVLTF. CDR3 sequence (DNA): TGTGCCAGCAGCGCCTGGACAGGGGTTGGGGCCAACGTCCTGACTTTC.

This clonotype was detected a few times. This chain links TRBV6-1 with TRBJ1-1; D is undetermined. This CDR3 has 15 residues. The ends were cut back, 6 bases at V and 4 bases at J, with 18 bases in the middle. Germline V gives CDR1 MNHNS, CDR2 SASEGT. The CDR3 is CASSRRWDGVTEAFF. CDR3 DNA: TGTGCCAGCAGCCGACGGTGGGATGGGGTCACTGAAGCTTTCTTT.

Only a few counts were recorded for this clonotype. The gene calls are TRBV12-3 or TRBV12-4 and TRBJ2-3, with 9 bases matching TRBD1. V dropped 7 bases and J dropped 1; count of bases not matched to a gene: 12. The CDR3 has 17 residues. The CDR3 DNA is TGTGCCAGCATCATCAGGGACAGGGAAAAACGCACAGATACGCAGTATTTT. Protein sequence: CASIIRDREKRTDTQYF.

This clonotype was picked up a small number of times. This chain connects TRBV10-3 to TRBJ2-3; 11 positions agree with TRBD2. J gave up 4 bases and V 3 bases, and 3 bases lay outside the gene matches. The germline CDR1 and CDR2 sequences are ENHRY and SYGVKD. This CDR3 spans 15 amino acids. CDR3 protein: CAISELAGAPDTQYF. CDR3 in DNA: TGTGCCATCAGTGAACTAGCGGGAGCGCCAGATACGCAGTATTTT.

This clonotype has a handful of counts. This sequence joins TRBV24-1 and TRBJ2-3; no definite D call. Germline V gene sequence: CDR1 KGHDR, CDR2 SFDVKD. V lost 4 bases and J lost 4, with 14 bases in between. The CDR3 is 15 residues long. CDR3 loop: CATSDPGLNPDTQYF. The CDR3 coding sequence is TGTGCCACCAGTGACCCCGGTCTGAACCCAGATACGCAGTATTTT.

The chain has TRBV6-6 and TRBJ2-1; D unclear. From germline, CDR1 is MNHNY and CDR2 SVGAGI (reference sequence). This CDR3 spans 11 amino acids. V was cut by 8 bases and J by 9 bases, with 11 bases left in between. The CDR3 loop reads CASASGSEQFF. In DNA, the CDR3 is TGTGCCAGCGCATCCGGCAGTGAGCAGTTCTTC.

The chain links TRBV20-1 to TRBJ1-5; TRBD1 is a possible D gene (6 bases). The CDR3 runs 16 residues. V dropped 5 bases and J dropped 3 bases, with 20 bases sitting between them. CDR1 is DFQATT and CDR2 is SNEGSKA in the germline V gene (reference sequence). This CDR3 reads CSAHSGGRGFNQPQHF. CDR3 bases: TGCAGTGCTCACTCGGGGGGGAGGGGGTTCAATCAGCCCCAGCATTTT.

A few counts support this clonotype. J is TRBJ2-3 and V is TRBV5-8, with 14 bases identical to TRBD2. This CDR3 spans 17 amino acids. Looked up from germline, CDR1 is SGHTS and CDR2 is YDEGEE. With 4 bases clipped from V and 3 bases from J, the junction kept 7 bases outside the gene matches. CDR3: CASSLRTSGRKTDTQYF. As DNA, the CDR3 is TGTGCCAGCAGCCTACGGACTAGCGGGAGGAAGACAGATACGCAGTATTTT.

The chain links TRBV14 to TRBJ2-1; TRBD1 agrees at 9 bases. Unmatched junction bases numbered 10, after V lost 5 bases and J lost 8 bases. Germline CDR1 is SGHDN and CDR2 is FVKESK. The length of the CDR3 is 15 residues. The CDR3 DNA follows: TGTGCCAGCAGCTCCGGGACAGGGATCGTCTATGAGCAGTTCTTC. Its protein is CASSSGTGIVYEQFF.

The chain recombines TRBV3-1 with TRBJ2-7; D not resolved. The V end lost 1 base, the J end lost 0 bases, and 10 bases lay between the germline ends. The CDR3 sequence is 15 residues long. Germline lookup yields CDR1 LGHDT and CDR2 YNNKEL (reference sequence). This CDR3 is CASSQGQQSSYEQYF. The CDR3 bases are TGTGCCAGCAGCCAAGGGCAGCAGAGCTCCTACGAGCAGTACTTC.

The J gene is TRBJ2-7, the V gene TRBV20-1; possible D gene TRBD2, 5 bases. Trimming stripped 6 bases from V and 0 bases from J, with 15 bases between. CDR3 length: 14 residues. Germline CDR1 reads DFQATT; CDR2 reads SNEGSKA (reference sequence). The CDR3 DNA reads as TGCAGTGCAGTGGGCCGGGAATACTCCTACGAGCAGTACTTC. Protein sequence: CSAVGREYSYEQYF.

The V and J genes are TRBV3-1 and TRBJ2-3; 11 positions match TRBD2. In germline, CDR1 is LGHDT, CDR2 YNNKEL (reference sequence). The CDR3 length is 15 residues. The V segment lost 4 bases and the J segment 5 bases; nucleotides outside the gene matches: 5. The CDR3: CASSRTSGGLDTQYF. The CDR3 bases are TGTGCCAGCAGCCGAACTAGCGGGGGTTTAGATACGCAGTATTTT.

The gene calls are TRBV28 and TRBJ1-5; the D gene is possibly TRBD1 (6 bases). The CDR3 has 17 residues. V was pared by 5 bases and J by 1 base, with 18 bases between. The germline gives CDR1 MDHEN, CDR2 SYDVKM. CDR3 region: CASSPWAGGISNQPQHF. The CDR3 region has the DNA TGTGCCAGCAGTCCATGGGCGGGGGGCATCAGCAATCAGCCCCAGCATTTT. The variable domain in full, with the rest retrieved from reference TRBV28 and TRBJ1-5, is DVKVTQSSRYLVKRTGEKVFLECVQDMDHENMFWYRQDPGLGLRLIYFSYDVKMKEKGDIPEGYSVSREKKERFSLILESASTNQTSMYLCASSPWAGGISNQPQHFGDGTRLSIL.

A few counts support this clonotype. The chain is built from TRBV7-2 and TRBJ2-3; 7 bases fit TRBD2. Germline V gene sequence: CDR1 SGHTA, CDR2 FQGNSA. V dropped 0 bases and J dropped 6; count of bases not matched to a gene: 12. The CDR3 has 17 amino acids. As DNA, the CDR3 is TGTGCCAGCAGCTTAGCGGTCATGGGACGGGGAGGGGATACGCAGTATTTT. This translates into CASSLAVMGRGGDTQYF.

This clonotype was detected a few times. J is TRBJ2-7 and V is TRBV4-2; 9 bases align to TRBD2. Germline V gene lookup returns CDR1 LGHNA and CDR2 YNFKEQ. CDR3 length: 13 amino acids. The V segment lost 8 bases and the J segment 7 bases; nucleotides outside the gene matches: 9. The chain's CDR3 is CASQSGGREEQYF. The CDR3 DNA reads TGTGCCAGCCAAAGCGGGGGGCGGGAAGAGCAGTACTTC.

The V gene is TRBV29-1, the J gene TRBJ1-2; the D gene is possibly TRBD1 (5 bases). Germline CDR1 reads SQVTM; CDR2 reads ANQGSEA. The CDR3 consists of 12 residues. V was cut by 5 bases and J by 6 bases, with 13 bases left in between. Written as DNA, the CDR3 is TGCAGCGTTTTAGCGGGGACTCATGGCTACACCTTC. This codes for CSVLAGTHGYTF.

This clonotype was counted a few times. This sequence joins TRBV4-1 and TRBJ2-3, with D unclear. This CDR3 contains 16 residues. From germline, CDR1 is MGHRA and CDR2 YSYEKL. Between the trimmed V and J ends, which lost 0 bases and 0 bases, there was a span of 10 bases. The CDR3 here is CASSQDLVGSTDTQYF. Here the CDR3 DNA reads TGCGCCAGCAGCCAAGATCTGGTCGGCAGCACAGATACGCAGTATTTT.